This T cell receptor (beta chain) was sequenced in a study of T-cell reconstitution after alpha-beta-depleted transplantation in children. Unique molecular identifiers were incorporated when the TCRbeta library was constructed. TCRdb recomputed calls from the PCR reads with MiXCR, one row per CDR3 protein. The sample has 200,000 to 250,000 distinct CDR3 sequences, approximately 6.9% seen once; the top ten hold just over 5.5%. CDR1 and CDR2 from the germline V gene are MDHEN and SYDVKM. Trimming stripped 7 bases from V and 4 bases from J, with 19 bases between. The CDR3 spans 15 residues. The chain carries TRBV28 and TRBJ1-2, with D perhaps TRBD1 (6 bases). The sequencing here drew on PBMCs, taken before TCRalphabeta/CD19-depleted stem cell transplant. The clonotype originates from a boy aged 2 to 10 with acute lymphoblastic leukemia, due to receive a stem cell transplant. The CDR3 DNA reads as TGTGCCAGCACTCTAGGGGGGATCAAGCCCTATGGCTACACCTTC. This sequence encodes CASTLGGIKPYGYTF.